The count of the clone carrying this TCR beta chain is one. What it recognizes is unknown. The data stem from a study of T cell responses to AZD1222 COVID-19 vaccine. Broader study findings: Baseline testing showed seropositivity in only a handful of AZD1222 recipients.

Sequencing was performed with immunoSEQ multiplex PCR; in TCRdb, only in-frame clones are kept and a portion is missing. The table lists 100,000 to 150,000 clones, around 83% of them singletons. The sequence came from an adult who received the AZD1222 COVID-19 vaccine. The sequencing used peripheral blood, collected 28 days after the second AZD1222 dose.

CDR3 region: CASSIGTATDTQYF. Written as DNA, the CDR3 is TGTGCCAGTAGTATTGGGACAGCCACAGATACGCAGTATTTT. This chain uses TRBV19 with TRBJ2-3, with 7 bases lining up with TRBD1. CDR3 length: 14 amino acids. Germline V gene lookup returns CDR1 LNHDA and CDR2 SQIVND (reference sequence). The trim removed 3 bases at V and 2 bases at J, leaving 2 bases unmatched.